Listed here is a single T cell receptor (beta chain). The antigen is not known. The V and J ends lost 2 bases and 4 bases, in that order; junction bases with no gene match: 10. The CDR3 runs 16 residues. Germline V lookup: CDR1 MRHNA, CDR2 SNTAGT. Assay: immunoSEQ multiplex PCR; the TCRdb copy retains only in-frame clones and omits some. The data show about 92,000 clones, with 70% to 90% seen just once and 15% to 19% held by the top ten. This sample was taken from a study of glioma-infiltrating T cells after dendritic cell vaccination. Whole-study results and caveats: Higher TCR clonality did not directly relate to longer survival.

Sequenced here: blood, sampled before dendritic cell vaccination. This chain uses TRBV6-4 with TRBJ1-2; 7 bases fit TRBD1. The receptor comes from a human donor with glioblastoma. The CDR3 DNA sequence: TGTGCCAGCAGTGACACCCCACAGGGGACCCCCTATGGCTACACCTTC. Its protein is CASSDTPQGTPYGYTF.